This entry lists 30 T cell receptor beta chains sequenced from one sample in a study of low-dose radiotherapy and immunotherapy resistance in tumors. TRAV- and TRBV-specific primers, spanning alpha and beta chains, primed first-strand cDNA. Using a constant-region primer together with a V-primer adapter, TCRs were subjected to around 20 PCR cycles of amplification. TCRdb independently ran MiXCR on the reads; one entry per CDR3 protein. The repertoire has around 80,000 distinct CDR3 sequences, under 20% of them found once; the top ten carry roughly 1.4%. Time point of the sample: after trial treatment. Treatment given: LDRT plus nivolumab, ipilimumab, low-dose cyclophosphamide and aspirin (RACIN trial). The starting material was PBMCs, obtained after low-dose radiotherapy plus immunotherapy. The receptors derive from a male donor with prostate cancer.

The sample holds many counts of this clonotype. J is TRBJ1-1 and V is TRBV27; D remains ambiguous. CDR3 length: 14 amino acids. Germline values: CDR1 MNHEY, CDR2 SMNVEV (reference sequence). V lost 2 bases, J lost 0 bases, and 7 bases lay in between. As DNA, the CDR3 is TGTGCCAGCAGTTTAACGGTCATGAACACTGAAGCTTTCTTT. Protein sequence: CASSLTVMNTEAFF.

This clonotype was counted at least ten times. The chain links TRBV29-1 to TRBJ2-1, with D perhaps matching TRBD1 or TRBD2 (6 bases each). The V gene lost 5 bases and the J gene lost 6 bases, with 11 bases spanning the gap. The CDR3 length is 12 residues. Germline lookup yields CDR1 SQVTM and CDR2 ANQGSEA. The CDR3 reads CSVRGGGNEQFF. CDR3 in DNA: TGCAGCGTTAGAGGGGGAGGCAATGAGCAGTTCTTC.

Turning to this clonotype: A far larger clone is only one base removed, so a read error is likely. The chain has TRBV6-8 and TRBJ1-1; 10 bases match TRBD1. Germline loops: CDR1 MNHGY, CDR2 SAAAGT. The CDR3 sequence is 14 residues long. Written as DNA, the CDR3 is TGTGCCAGCAGAATGACAGGGGGCTACACTGAAGCTTTGTTT. It encodes CASRMTGGYTEALF.

This clonotype was detected many times. The chain joins TRBV18 to TRBJ1-1; 9 bases match TRBD1. Germline-derived CDR1 and CDR2 are KGHSH and LQKENI. This CDR3 is 18 amino acids long. Losses at the gene ends were 6 bases for V and 1 base for J; bases not matched to a gene: 15. The CDR3 bases are TGTGCCAGCTCCACGCGGGGGACAGGGATGCTCCAGAACACTGAAGCTTTCTTT. This gives the protein CASSTRGTGMLQNTEAFF.

Many counts were recorded for this clonotype. DNA of the CDR3: TGTGCCAGCAGCCCCGGGATAGCGGGGGACTTCTACGAGCAGTACTTC. Its protein product is CASSPGIAGDFYEQYF. This chain links TRBV5-6 with TRBJ2-7, with 9 bases fitting TRBD2. Germline V gene lookup returns CDR1 SGHDT and CDR2 YYEEEE. The junction had 11 bases not matched to a gene; V was cut back by 4 bases and J by 3 bases. The CDR3 sequence is 16 residues long.

At least ten counts were recorded for this clonotype. The chain has TRBV3-1 and TRBJ2-3, with D possibly TRBD2 on 5 matching bases. Germline V lookup: CDR1 LGHDT, CDR2 YNNKEL (reference sequence). V was cut by 2 bases and J by 1 base, with 10 bases left in between. The CDR3 sequence is 15 residues long. CDR3 nucleotide sequence: TGTGCCAGCAGCCAATCTAGCCTACGCACAGATACGCAGTATTTT. It yields the protein CASSQSSLRTDTQYF.

This clonotype has a count of ten or more. This chain connects TRBV5-4 to TRBJ2-1; 8 positions agree with TRBD1. The V and J ends lost 6 bases and 6 bases, in that order; junction bases with no gene match: 11. This CDR3 is 15 amino acids long. Germline CDR1 SGHNT, CDR2 YYREEE (reference sequence). CDR3 in amino acids: CASTSGQVGANEQFF. In nucleotides, the CDR3 is TGTGCCAGCACCTCGGGACAGGTCGGCGCCAATGAGCAGTTCTTC.

This clonotype was found many times. This rearrangement joins TRBV7-9 to TRBJ2-7; 12 bases match TRBD1. Germline CDR1 is SEHNR and CDR2 is FQNEAQ (reference sequence). The CDR3 covers 16 residues. V trimming: 5 bases; J trimming: 3 bases; junction bases outside the gene matches: 8. CDR3 nucleotides: TGTGCCAGCAGCGGAGCGGGACAGGGGGCTCTCTACGAGCAGTACTTC. Encoded protein: CASSGAGQGALYEQYF.

This clonotype was counted many times. The chain joins TRBV6-1 to TRBJ1-6; D remains unclear. Trimming cost V 3 bases and J 10 bases, with 13 bases left between them. Germline loops: CDR1 MNHNS, CDR2 SASEGT. The CDR3 spans 14 residues. CDR3 residues: CASSEDQLASPLHF. The CDR3 region has the DNA TGTGCCAGCAGTGAGGATCAGCTCGCCTCACCCCTCCACTTT.

Details on this clonotype: A far larger clone differs by one base, so this is likely a read error. The chain carries TRBV7-6 and TRBJ2-1; tentative D call: TRBD1 (6 bases). The CDR3 length is 12 residues. V lost 5 bases and J 9 bases, leaving 11 bases between the germline ends. The V gene's germline CDR1 is SGHVS and CDR2 FNYEAQ. CDR3 loop: CASSNTGREQFF. CDR3 bases: TGTGCCAGCAGCAACACAGGGCGTGAGCAGTTCTTC.

This clonotype was counted between two and nine times. The chain couples TRBV27 to TRBJ1-4, with D uncertain. Trimming took 5 bases from V and 5 from J, leaving 18 bases between them. CDR3 length: 16 residues. Germline values: CDR1 MNHEY, CDR2 SMNVEV (reference sequence). The CDR3 DNA sequence: TGTGCCAGCAGTCACAACGGAAGACAAAGCAATGAAAAACTGTTTTTT. This sequence encodes CASSHNGRQSNEKLFF.

This clonotype was observed many times. This chain uses TRBV11-3 with TRBJ1-1, with a tentative D call TRBD1 (5 bases). This CDR3 is 16 amino acids long. Trimming took off 5 bases at V and 6 bases at J, with 22 bases between the two ends. CDR1 and CDR2 (germline): SGHNT, YENEEA. CDR3 sequence (DNA): TGTGCCAGCAGCAAAGGGCAGGGAGGACGGGGCGCTGAAGCTTTCTTT. This encodes CASSKGQGGRGAEAFF.

The chain combines TRBV20-1 with TRBJ2-7, with D uncertain. V lost 3 bases to trimming and J lost 4 bases, with 10 bases between them. In germline, CDR1 is DFQATT, CDR2 SNEGSKA (reference sequence). CDR3 length: 12 residues. The DNA of the CDR3 is TGCAGTGCTAGGGGTAGTATGTACGAGCAGTACTTC. Residues: CSARGSMYEQYF.

This clonotype occurred many times. The chain carries TRBV7-3 and TRBJ1-1, with D possibly matching TRBD1 (5 bases). Between the trimmed V and J ends, which lost 5 bases and 1 base, there was a span of 11 bases. The CDR3 length is 14 residues. Germline CDR1 reads SGHTA; CDR2 reads FQGTGA. DNA of the CDR3: TGTGCCAGCAGCCAACTCGGGGGGAACACTGAAGCTTTCTTT. Translated: CASSQLGGNTEAFF.

This clonotype was found many times. V gene TRBV6-5 combines with J gene TRBJ1-1; possible D gene TRBD1, 5 bases. The V end lost 6 bases, the J end lost 1 base, and 15 bases lay between the germline ends. The CDR3 contains 15 residues. Per germline, CDR1 MNHEY and CDR2 SVGAGI. The CDR3 reads CASRGTWGGNTEAFF. CDR3 coding DNA: TGTGCCAGCAGGGGCACGTGGGGGGGGAACACTGAAGCTTTCTTT.

About this clonotype: A far larger clone lies a single base away; this is likely a read error. The chain couples TRBV7-8 to TRBJ2-1; D may match TRBD1 or TRBD2 (6 bases each). V dropped 5 bases and J dropped 10 bases, with 21 bases sitting between them. This CDR3 has 15 residues. Germline V gives CDR1 SGHVS, CDR2 FQNEAQ. The CDR3 DNA follows: TGTGCCAGCAGCATCTCGACAGGAGGGGCCTACGAGCAGTTCTTC. Translating it yields CASSISTGGAYEQFF.

This chain uses TRBV6-2 or TRBV6-3 with TRBJ2-2; a weak D match, TRBD1 (6 bases). This CDR3 has 14 amino acids. CDR1 and CDR2 from the germline V gene are MNHEY and SVGEGT. With 7 bases removed from V and 1 base from J, the gap between germline ends came to 10 bases. CDR3 sequence reads: CASKTTGNTGELFF. The CDR3 nucleotides are TGTGCCAGCAAGACGACAGGGAACACCGGGGAGCTGTTTTTT.

CDR3 in DNA: TGTGCCAGCAGTTACGCGACCGGGACAGCAAAAGGCTATGGCTACACCTTC. Translated: CASSYATGTAKGYGYTF. This rearrangement joins TRBV6-2 or TRBV6-3 to TRBJ1-2; 7 positions match TRBD1. V was pared by 2 bases and J by 4 bases, with 13 bases of the junction left unmatched. This CDR3 comprises 17 residues. CDR1 MNHEY and CDR2 SVGEGT come from the germline V gene.

This clonotype was observed many times. The chain links TRBV28 to TRBJ2-7; 7 bases match TRBD1. In germline, CDR1 is MDHEN, CDR2 SYDVKM. The CDR3 is made up of 14 amino acids. V lost 2 bases, J lost 0 bases, and 1 base stayed unmatched. CDR3 sequence reads: CASSLGQASYEQYF. The CDR3 coding sequence is TGTGCCAGCAGTTTAGGACAGGCCTCCTACGAGCAGTACTTC.

In its sample, this clonotype was seen many times. The chain has TRBV6-2 or TRBV6-3 and TRBJ1-5; the D is unclear. Germline V gene data show CDR1 as MNHEY and CDR2 as SVGEGT. Trimming removed 2 bases from V and 0 bases from J, with 14 bases in between. The CDR3 length is 17 residues. CDR3: CASSYARTLYSNQPQHF. CDR3 coding DNA: TGTGCCAGCAGTTACGCCAGGACCCTTTATAGCAATCAGCCCCAGCATTTT.

This clonotype was detected many times. The chain is built from TRBV6-2 or TRBV6-3 and TRBJ2-7; D may be TRBD2 (6 bases). V lost 7 bases and J lost 6, with 13 bases in between. CDR1 and CDR2 (germline): MNHEY, SVGEGT. The CDR3 totals 12 residues. CDR3 sequence reads: CASKLEGSEQYF. The CDR3 DNA reads as TGTGCCAGCAAATTGGAGGGTTCCGAGCAGTACTTC.

This clonotype has a count of ten or more. The chain couples TRBV28 to TRBJ2-7; 8 bases are shared with TRBD2. V lost 10 bases and J lost 7; bases outside the gene matches: 12. Looked up from germline, CDR1 is MDHEN and CDR2 is SYDVKM. The CDR3 has 13 amino acids. As DNA, the CDR3 is TGTGCCATCCATAGCGGGGAGTCAGGGGAGCAGTACTTC. It yields the protein CAIHSGESGEQYF.

This clonotype was counted many times. This chain uses TRBV28 with TRBJ2-7; D uncertain. This CDR3 comprises 13 residues. V was clipped by 10 bases and J by 2 bases, with 15 bases between them. CDR1 MDHEN and CDR2 SYDVKM come from the germline V gene. CDR3 coding DNA: TGTGCCACCCTTCGGGCAAGCCCCTACGAGCAGTACTTC. It translates to CATLRASPYEQYF.

This clonotype was counted ten times or more. The rearrangement joins TRBV6-2 or TRBV6-3 to TRBJ2-1; the match to TRBD2 covers 9 bases. J was trimmed by 6 bases and V by 2 bases; bases with no gene match: 8. Germline V CDR1 and CDR2: MNHEY, SVGEGT. The CDR3 totals 16 residues. CDR3 protein: CASSYPSGKFFNEQFF. The CDR3 DNA is TGTGCCAGCAGTTACCCTAGCGGGAAATTCTTCAATGAGCAGTTCTTC.

This clonotype was recorded at least ten times. The chain couples TRBV5-1 to TRBJ1-4, with 9 bases that match TRBD1. The CDR3 spans 16 residues. Germline CDR1 SGHRS, CDR2 YFSETQ. The V segment lost 4 bases and the J segment 4 bases; nucleotides outside the gene matches: 8. CDR3 sequence (DNA): TGCGCCAGCAGCCCAACCGGGACAGGGATTAATGAAAAACTGTTTTTT. This codes for CASSPTGTGINEKLFF.

This clonotype turned up a few times. V is TRBV27 and J is TRBJ2-7; the match to TRBD2 covers 10 bases. This CDR3 is built from 15 residues. Trimming removed 2 bases from V and 3 bases from J; junction bases left unmatched: 4. Germline V lookup: CDR1 MNHEY, CDR2 SMNVEV (reference sequence). This CDR3 reads CASSLLLAGVYEQYF. The CDR3 coding sequence is TGTGCCAGCAGTTTACTTCTAGCGGGAGTCTACGAGCAGTACTTC.

In this sample, this clonotype turned up many times. The rearrangement joins TRBV4-2 to TRBJ2-7, with TRBD2 identical over 9 bases. V lost 0 bases and J lost 4; bases outside the gene matches: 7. The length of the CDR3 is 16 residues. Germline lookup yields CDR1 LGHNA and CDR2 YNFKEQ. The CDR3 is CASSQEGGRAVYEQYF. DNA for the CDR3: TGTGCCAGCAGCCAAGAAGGCGGGAGGGCCGTTTACGAGCAGTACTTC.

In its sample, this clonotype was seen many times. The V and J genes are TRBV27 and TRBJ1-2; possibly TRBD1 for D (5 bases). This CDR3 has 15 residues. Germline lookup yields CDR1 MNHEY and CDR2 SMNVEV (reference sequence). V lost 5 bases and J lost 6, with 19 bases in between. The CDR3 bases are TGTGCCAGCAGTGTGGGGGGGTCATTATCGGATGGCTACACCTTC. It is translated as CASSVGGSLSDGYTF.

In its sample, this clonotype was seen many times. The CDR3 reads CSARPLETGFHVYGYTF. In nucleotides, the CDR3 is TGCAGTGCTAGACCTCTAGAGACAGGGTTTCACGTCTATGGCTACACCTTC. The chain has TRBV20-1 and TRBJ1-2, with 7 bases identical to TRBD1. The V gene end was trimmed by 2 bases and the J gene end by 4 bases; junction bases not matched to a gene: 16. The CDR3 contains 17 residues. The germline V gene has CDR1 DFQATT and CDR2 SNEGSKA (reference sequence).

Ten or more counts support this clonotype. The chain has TRBV30 and TRBJ1-6; D remains unclear. The V gene's germline CDR1 is GTSNPN and CDR2 SVGIG (reference sequence). Trimming shortened V by 4 bases and J by 4 bases, and 8 bases separated the two germline ends. The CDR3 covers 13 residues. The DNA for the CDR3 is TGTGCCTGGAAACCGGAGTATAATTCACCCCTCCACTTT. The encoded protein is CAWKPEYNSPLHF. Based on the CDR3 plus reference TRBV30 and TRBJ1-6, the full variable domain is SQTIHQWPATLVQPVGSPLSLECTVEGTSNPNLYWYRQAAGRGLQLLFYSVGIGQISSEVPQNLSASRPQDRQFILSSKKLLLSDSGFYLCAWKPEYNSPLHFGNGTRLTVT.